These 22 T cell receptor beta chains share one sample of origin, sequenced in a study of shared clonotypes between healthy human individuals. TCRdb's copy holds only in-frame clones and misses some; the assay was immunoSEQ multiplex PCR. The table records 1.5 million to 2.5 million clones, about 95% of them present only once. Selected positively for CCR7 and CD45RO-negative, naive CD8 cells excluded terminally differentiated effector memory CD45RA+ cells. Sequencing was performed on naive CD8+ T cells sorted from blood. These receptor sequences come from a man aged 18 to 30 in good health.

The V call is TRBV9, the J call TRBJ1-3, with D unresolved. Trimming pared 6 bases from V and 0 bases from J, leaving 13 bases between. Germline V gene data show CDR1 as SGDLS and CDR2 as YYNGEE. The CDR3 contains 15 residues. The CDR3 DNA is TGTGCCAGCACCATCGGAGTGAGCTCTGGAAACACCATATATTTT. The encoded protein is CASTIGVSSGNTIYF.

The rearrangement uses TRBV2 and TRBJ2-3; 12 bases fit TRBD1. Germline V gene data show CDR1 as SNHLY and CDR2 as FYNNEI. The CDR3 extends over 15 amino acids. The trim removed 8 bases at V and 2 bases at J, leaving 5 bases unmatched. The CDR3 spells CASRDRGRATDTQYF. The CDR3 DNA is TGTGCCAGCCGGGACAGGGGGCGAGCCACAGATACGCAGTATTTT.

Points on this clone: This same CDR3 is encoded by further DNA sequences in the sample. The chain uses TRBV11-2 and TRBJ2-7, with D unclear. CDR1 and CDR2 from the germline V gene are SGHAT and FQNNGV. This CDR3 comprises 14 residues. The germline V and J ends were trimmed by 1 base and 0 bases, with 7 bases remaining between them. CDR3 nucleotides: TGTGCCAGCAGCTTAGGGTTGAGCTCCTACGAGCAGTACTTC. Translation gives CASSLGLSSYEQYF.

This clone was observed a single time. The CDR3 sequence is CASSHPQGAWETQYF. Here the CDR3 DNA reads TGCGCCAGCAGCCATCCGCAGGGGGCTTGGGAGACCCAGTACTTC. This chain uses TRBV4-1 with TRBJ2-5; TRBD1 aligns across 8 bases. The CDR3 extends over 15 amino acids. Germline CDR1 reads MGHRA; CDR2 reads YSYEKL. V gave up 3 bases and J gave up 5 bases; unmatched junction bases: 8.

This clone was seen only once. Within the sample, other DNA sequences also encode this same CDR3. This chain joins TRBV5-1 and TRBJ2-7; TRBD1 might be the D (5 bases). V shed 3 bases and J shed 4 bases, with 11 bases lying between them. The CDR3 contains 13 residues. The germline CDR1 and CDR2 sequences are SGHRS and YFSETQ. As DNA, the CDR3 is TGCGCCAGCAGCTCAGGGATAGGGTACGAGCAGTACTTC. This encodes CASSSGIGYEQYF.

V is TRBV6-5 and J is TRBJ2-7; TRBD1 agrees at 10 bases. The CDR3 loop spans 15 amino acids. Trimming at V came to 2 bases and at J to 4 bases, leaving 5 bases not matched to a gene. Germline V gene lookup returns CDR1 MNHEY and CDR2 SVGAGI. DNA for the CDR3: TGTGCCAGCAGTTACGGCGGGACAGGGGCGTACGAGCAGTACTTC. It encodes CASSYGGTGAYEQYF.

The CDR3 DNA follows: TGTGCCAGCAGTAAAGGGGAGGTCGGCAATCAGCCCCAGCATTTT. Translated: CASSKGEVGNQPQHF. The gene calls are TRBV28 and TRBJ1-5, with D maybe TRBD1 (5 bases). Per the germline V gene, CDR1 is MDHEN and CDR2 is SYDVKM. The V and J ends lost 5 bases and 2 bases respectively, with 13 bases between them. The length of the CDR3 is 15 residues. The complete variable domain, with remaining parts taken from reference TRBV28 and TRBJ1-5, reads DVKVTQSSRYLVKRTGEKVFLECVQDMDHENMFWYRQDPGLGLRLIYFSYDVKMKEKGDIPEGYSVSREKKERFSLILESASTNQTSMYLCASSKGEVGNQPQHFGDGTRLSIL.

The genes are TRBV10-2 and TRBJ1-5, with D possibly TRBD1 on 6 matching bases. CDR3 length: 17 residues. The V end lost 4 bases, the J end lost 1 base, and 17 bases lay between the germline ends. Germline assignment: CDR1 WSHSY and CDR2 SAAADI. The chain's CDR3 is CASSGEQGPGSNQPQHF. The CDR3, as DNA: TGCGCCAGCAGTGGGGAACAGGGCCCAGGGAGCAATCAGCCCCAGCATTTT.

The chain uses TRBV6-5 and TRBJ1-6, with 9 bases matching TRBD1. Germline values: CDR1 MNHEY, CDR2 SVGAGI. The junction had 6 bases not matched to a gene; V was cut back by 6 bases and J by 9 bases. CDR3 length equals 14 residues. As DNA, the CDR3 is TGTGCCAGCAGCCCACAGGGGGCCGGTTCACCCCTCCACTTT. This codes for CASSPQGAGSPLHF.

V and J are TRBV30 and TRBJ2-7, with D perhaps matching TRBD2 (6 bases). Germline V CDR1 and CDR2: GTSNPN, SVGIG (reference sequence). Trimming removed 1 base at V and 6 bases at J, with 19 bases between. This CDR3 contains 15 residues. CDR3: CAWSGTSLLSGEQYF. The CDR3 nucleotides read TGTGCCTGGAGTGGTACTAGCCTCCTTTCTGGCGAGCAGTACTTC.

The chain carries TRBV10-3 and TRBJ2-5; 7 nucleotides align to TRBD2. CDR1 and CDR2 from the germline V gene are ENHRY and SYGVKD. Trimming removed 2 bases from V and 5 bases from J; junction bases left unmatched: 8. CDR3 size: 15 residues. The CDR3 sequence is CAISEEAGVWETQYF. CDR3 nucleotide sequence: TGTGCCATCAGTGAGGAGGCGGGAGTCTGGGAGACCCAGTACTTC.

J is TRBJ1-4 and V is TRBV27; 9 bases are a match to TRBD1. The length of the CDR3 is 14 residues. Germline V gives CDR1 MNHEY, CDR2 SMNVEV (reference sequence). The ends lost 6 bases at V and 5 bases at J; junction bases unmatched: 4. The CDR3: CASRKTGGNEKLFF. The CDR3 DNA reads TGTGCCAGCAGGAAGACAGGGGGAAATGAAAAACTGTTTTTT.

Turning to this clone: The sample contains more than one DNA sequence encoding this CDR3. The chain employs TRBV18 and TRBJ1-1; D not certain. Per the germline V gene, CDR1 is KGHSH and CDR2 is LQKENI. V dropped 0 bases and J dropped 0 bases, with 2 bases sitting between them. The CDR3 consists of 13 residues. The CDR3 region has the DNA TGTGCCAGCTCACCACCTTTGAACACTGAAGCTTTCTTT. It yields the protein CASSPPLNTEAFF. The whole variable domain, remainder taken from reference TRBV18 and TRBJ1-1, is NAGVMQNPRHLVRRRGQEARLRCSPMKGHSHVYWYRQLPEEGLKFMVYLQKENIIDESGMPKERFSAEFPKEGPSILRIQQVVRGDSAAYFCASSPPLNTEAFFGQGTRLTVV.

The chain couples TRBV9 to TRBJ1-4; D is ambiguous. Germline values: CDR1 SGDLS, CDR2 YYNGEE. V lost 0 bases to trimming and J lost 8 bases, with 11 bases between them. The CDR3 extends over 14 amino acids. CDR3 in DNA: TGTGCCAGCAGCGTAGATGGGATGGGCGAAAAACTGTTTTTT. Translation gives CASSVDGMGEKLFF.

The chain combines TRBV12-5 with TRBJ2-3; TRBD1 matches 7 bases. CDR1 is LGHNT, CDR2 FRNRAP, per germline. The CDR3 runs to 15 residues. J gave up 0 bases and V 6 bases, and 6 bases lay outside the gene matches. CDR3 DNA sequence: TGTGCTAGTGGCTCACAGGGGCCGAGCACAGATACGCAGTATTTT. As protein: CASGSQGPSTDTQYF.

The chain joins TRBV5-1 to TRBJ2-2; 9 nucleotides align to TRBD1. The CDR3 length is 15 residues. The J segment lost 5 bases and the V segment lost 4 bases, leaving 6 bases of the junction unmatched. The germline gives CDR1 SGHRS, CDR2 YFSETQ. CDR3 sequence (DNA): TGCGCCAGCAGCCCGCGACAGGGGGGTACCGGGGAGCTGTTTTTT. Its translation: CASSPRQGGTGELFF.

This chain joins TRBV9 and TRBJ2-7, with D maybe TRBD2 (5 bases). Germline loops: CDR1 SGDLS, CDR2 YYNGEE. The CDR3 length is 14 residues. V shed 1 base and J shed 1 base, with 9 bases lying between them. This CDR3 reads CASSVTRTSYEQYF. CDR3 DNA: TGTGCCAGCAGCGTAACCAGGACTTCCTACGAGCAGTACTTC. Together with reference TRBV9 and TRBJ2-7, the CDR3 gives the full variable domain: DSGVTQTPKHLITATGQRVTLRCSPRSGDLSVYWYQQSLDQGLQFLIQYYNGEERAKGNILERFSAQQFPDLHSELNLSSLELGDSALYFCASSVTRTSYEQYFGPGTRLTVT.

This chain joins TRBV28 and TRBJ2-2, with 7 bases lining up with TRBD1. CDR3 length: 16 residues. CDR1 and CDR2 from the germline V gene are MDHEN and SYDVKM. With V trimmed by 5 bases and J by 4 bases, 10 bases remained unmatched. The CDR3 is CASSPQQGIGTGELFF. CDR3 bases: TGTGCCAGCAGTCCACAACAGGGGATCGGCACCGGGGAGCTGTTTTTT. Variable domain in full (rest from reference TRBV28 and TRBJ2-2): DVKVTQSSRYLVKRTGEKVFLECVQDMDHENMFWYRQDPGLGLRLIYFSYDVKMKEKGDIPEGYSVSREKKERFSLILESASTNQTSMYLCASSPQQGIGTGELFFGEGSRLTVL.

The gene calls are TRBV7-9 and TRBJ2-2, with D maybe TRBD1 (5 bases). The CDR3 covers 18 residues. Germline V gene lookup returns CDR1 SEHNR and CDR2 FQNEAQ (reference sequence). The V end was cut by 5 bases, the J end by 0 bases, with 19 bases between. In DNA form, the CDR3 reads TGTGCCAGCAGCCGTCCACCAGGGCGACCCGCGAACACCGGGGAGCTGTTTTTT. Protein sequence: CASSRPPGRPANTGELFF.

The chain uses TRBV27 and TRBJ2-7, with D hard to call. Germline V CDR1 and CDR2: MNHEY, SMNVEV (reference sequence). CDR3 length equals 15 residues. The ends were cut back, 0 bases at V and 2 bases at J, with 11 bases in the middle. The chain's CDR3 is CASSLSAGLPYEQYF. Written as DNA, the CDR3 is TGTGCCAGCAGTTTATCCGCAGGATTACCCTACGAGCAGTACTTC.

This clone has a single count. V and J are TRBV27 and TRBJ2-7; D may be TRBD1 or TRBD2 (6 bases each). Trimming took 2 bases from V and 0 from J, leaving 11 bases between them. Per germline, CDR1 MNHEY and CDR2 SMNVEV (reference sequence). This CDR3 has 15 residues. CDR3 nucleotide sequence: TGTGCCAGCAGTTTAAGGGGGGTTCGCTCCTACGAGCAGTACTTC. Translation: CASSLRGVRSYEQYF.

A remark on this clone: This sample includes further DNA sequences coding for the same CDR3. V is TRBV4-1 and J is TRBJ2-7; D unresolved. Trimming removed 0 bases from V and 3 bases from J, with 6 bases in between. The germline V gene encodes CDR1 MGHRA and CDR2 YSYEKL. The CDR3 totals 13 residues. The chain's CDR3 is CASSQDTSYEQYF. In DNA, the CDR3 is TGCGCCAGCAGCCAAGATACCAGCTACGAGCAGTACTTC.